Below, 7 T cell receptor beta chains from the same sample are listed, as sequenced in a study of CD4 T cells in relation to SARS-CoV-2 and coronaviruses. Assay: immunoSEQ multiplex PCR; the TCRdb copy retains only in-frame clones and omits some. The sample records about 29,000 clones, 70% to 85% being singletons. These receptors lack a known antigen. The unexposed donors gave CD4+ T cells in 2011-2018, prior to COVID-19. Isolation of CD4+ T cells took place after approximately 10 days in culture. The sample was CD4+ T cells from PBMCs, cultured in vitro. The source is a human donor in good health.

The genes are TRBV4-3 and TRBJ2-5; TRBD2 might be the D (5 bases). Germline V gene lookup returns CDR1 LGHNA and CDR2 YSLEER. The V gene lost 0 bases and the J gene lost 7 bases, with 12 bases spanning the gap. The CDR3 is made up of 14 amino acids. The CDR3 here is CASSQDPKEGTQYF. The CDR3 nucleotides read TGCGCCAGCAGCCAAGATCCCAAAGAGGGGACCCAGTACTTC.

The CDR3 spells CASSPDSRGEKLFF. The CDR3 DNA follows: TGTGCCAGCAGTCCGGACAGCCGGGGTGAAAAACTGTTTTTT. The V gene is TRBV25-1, the J gene TRBJ1-4; D may be TRBD1 (6 bases). Trimming removed 5 bases at V and 7 bases at J, with 14 bases between. Germline assignment: CDR1 MGHDK and CDR2 SYGVNS. The CDR3 length is 14 residues.

This clone was counted once. The chain recombines TRBV13 with TRBJ1-2; 8 bases fit TRBD1. The V gene end was trimmed by 3 bases and the J gene end by 7 bases; junction bases not matched to a gene: 10. Germline assignment: CDR1 PRHDT and CDR2 FYEKMQ (reference sequence). The CDR3 runs 15 residues. CDR3 bases: TGTGCCAGCAGCTTCCTGGACAGGGAAGGAATTGGCTACACCTTC. Protein sequence: CASSFLDREGIGYTF. The complete variable domain, with remaining parts taken from reference TRBV13 and TRBJ1-2, reads AAGVIQSPRHLIKEKRETATLKCYPIPRHDTVYWYQQGPGQDPQFLISFYEKMQSDKGSIPDRFSAQQFSDYHSELNMSSLELGDSALYFCASSFLDREGIGYTFGSGTRLTVV.

This clone was counted once. The rearrangement joins TRBV12-3 or TRBV12-4 to TRBJ1-2; no clear D. The CDR3 spans 13 residues. With 2 bases removed from V and 4 bases from J, the gap between germline ends came to 8 bases. CDR3 coding DNA: TGTGCCAGCAGTTTATGGGCCGGCTATGGCTACACCTTC. Translation gives CASSLWAGYGYTF.

In its sample, this clone was seen a few times. This chain connects TRBV11-2 to TRBJ2-7; 7 bases agree with TRBD2. Looked up from germline, CDR1 is SGHAT and CDR2 is FQNNGV. CDR3 length equals 16 residues. The junction had 9 bases not matched to a gene; V was cut back by 4 bases and J by 0 bases. The CDR3 reads CASSSFPRGSSYEQYF. CDR3 sequence (DNA): TGTGCCAGCAGCTCCTTCCCGCGGGGGAGCTCCTACGAGCAGTACTTC.

Details on this clone: One junction end does not reproduce the germline sequence, and a read error may be involved. The chain couples TRBV29-1 to TRBJ2-7; 7 bases are a match to TRBD1. The CDR3 spans 13 residues. Per germline, CDR1 SQVTM and CDR2 ANQGSEA. CDR3 region: CSVRQGTSSEQYF. The CDR3 nucleotides read TGCAGCGTCCGACAGGGTACGTCCTCCGAGCAGTACTTC.

A few counts support this clone. The gene calls are TRBV19 and TRBJ1-3, with D possibly TRBD1 on 5 matching bases. This CDR3 comprises 13 residues. Per germline, CDR1 LNHDA and CDR2 SQIVND (reference sequence). Trimming removed 6 bases at V and 4 bases at J, with 10 bases between. CDR3 region: CASRTDNGNTIYF. In DNA, the CDR3 is TGTGCCAGTAGAACGGACAACGGAAACACCATATATTTT.